This T cell receptor beta chain derives from a study of CD8 T cells in ankylosing spondylitis (dated by TCRdb to about 2017). Describing the broader study: T cell receptor beta repertoires were profiled in healthy donors and ankylosing spondylitis patients so that disease-linked TCR variants could be found. Samples of peripheral blood were taken, and for ankylosing spondylitis patients, synovial fluid was collected as well. The full study cohort was made up of 25 ankylosing spondylitis patients and 108 healthy donors. The full study reports these points: The disease-linked clones showed a CD8+ phenotype and occurred at relatively low frequencies in peripheral blood. Some of the motif variants had been reported before in the synovial fluid and blood of reactive arthritis patients, a finding that suggests common disease-initiation mechanisms. A TCR beta motif of several highly homologous amino acid variants appeared characteristic of blood from ankylosing spondylitis patients. The disease-linked clones were reported to be significantly enriched in matched synovial fluid samples from ankylosing spondylitis patients.

The run used an Illumina HiSeq 2500. Quantitative 5'-RACE with molecular barcodes was the method used to prepare the TCR beta libraries. Turning to the authors' computational methods: Disease-linked TCR variants were identified with a new computational method built on a probabilistic model of VDJ rearrangement. TCRdb itself trimmed the public reads at Q25 with fastp, ran MiXCR and retained productive beta chains. Rows with a matching CDR3 protein are joined into one entry that keeps the most common DNA and genes. Here the V and J calls rest on TCRdb's processing, not on the authors' analysis. Here the sample has around 890,000 distinct CDR3 sequences; 10% to 15% occur a single time. The ten largest clones add up to roughly 0.51% of the sample. V and J are trimmed by 4 bases and 3 bases, and the gene matches miss 7 bases of the junction. The CDR3 spans 15 residues, from the cysteine through the phenylalanine. Of all the DNA, just the CDR3 is kept, 45 bases in frame from base 1. According to the germline V gene, CDR1 reads LGHNA and CDR2 reads YSLEER.

As regards this clonotype: It lacks a known antigen. No much larger clonotype is one base removed from it; base qualities were not supplied.

This sequence uses TRBV4-3 and TRBJ2-7; 9 central nucleotides agree with TRBD1. The sequencing sample was made of blood, either unsorted or a sorted T cell fraction (not recorded which). The TCR comes from a male donor with ankylosing spondylitis. The nucleotide sequence reads TGCGCCAGCAGCCGTACCGGGACAGGGAACTACGAGCAGTACTTC. It translates as CASSRTGTGNYEQYF.